Listed below are T cell receptor beta chains from one sample, sequenced in a study of control samples from healthy donors and cancer patients. Sequenced by immunoSEQ multiplex PCR; TCRdb stores in-frame clones only, minus some. The repertoire consists of 150,000 or so clones, with approximately 92% occurring once and the leading ten covering around 5.8%. Sequencing was carried out using blood. All receptors come from a man younger than 35 in good health. Both conserved end residues are part of each CDR3. The D gene is left open where the match is weak. For some rows the clone size is stated as once, few or many, or as a class when expanded; others skip it.

cdr3_nt	cdr3_aa	clone_size	j_call	v_call	d_call
TGTGCCATCAGTGAGTTACGGGGGGGCGATGAGCAGTTCTTC	CAISELRGGDEQFF	.	TRBJ2-1	TRBV10-3	TRBD2
TGTGCCAGCAGTGAATATACGAGGGGGGGGGATTCACCCCTCCACTTT	CASSEYTRGGDSPLHF	.	TRBJ1-6	TRBV25-1	.
TGTGCCAGCAGCTTGGCGACAGGGATCACTGAAGCTTTCTTT	CASSLATGITEAFF	.	TRBJ1-1	TRBV5-6	TRBD1
TGTGCCAGTAGTATAGGACCGTCACTCTACGAGCAGTACTTC	CASSIGPSLYEQYF	.	TRBJ2-7	TRBV19	.
TGTGCCAGCAGCTTAGGAGGACAGGGTTCGAACTATGGCTACACCTTC	CASSLGGQGSNYGYTF	.	TRBJ1-2	TRBV7-9	TRBD1
TGTGCCAGCAGAAGTAAGAACAGGGGTAATGAAAAACTGTTTTTT	CASRSKNRGNEKLFF	.	TRBJ1-4	TRBV11-2	TRBD1
TGTGCCAGCAGGGGGGCCCGGGACACTGAAGCTTTCTTT	CASRGARDTEAFF	.	TRBJ1-1	TRBV6-5	.
TGTGCCAGTAGTATCAGTTCACAGGGTTACTCCTACGAGCAGTACTTC	CASSISSQGYSYEQYF	.	TRBJ2-7	TRBV19	.
TGTGCCAGCAGTTACGTCCAGGGAGCGAACACTGAAGCTTTCTTT	CASSYVQGANTEAFF	.	TRBJ1-1	TRBV6-6	.
TGTGCCAGCAGCTTTTACAGGGGGGATACGCAGTATTTT	CASSFYRGDTQYF	.	TRBJ2-3	TRBV5-6	TRBD1
TGTGCCAGCAGTCCCCCGGCCCTCGGCTATGGCTACACCTTC	CASSPPALGYGYTF	.	TRBJ1-2	TRBV2	.
TGTGCCAGCAGCTTTCGACAGGGGGTCCTTGGCTACACCTTC	CASSFRQGVLGYTF	.	TRBJ1-2	TRBV5-4	TRBD1
TGTGCCAGCAGGCTCCTTGGGGGTGGCTACACCTTC	CASRLLGGGYTF	.	TRBJ1-2	TRBV7-9	.
TGTGCCAGCAGCGGACACATCCGGGGTAGCGGGGGGGCAGTTGAGCAGTTCTTC	CASSGHIRGSGGAVEQFF	.	TRBJ2-1	TRBV9	TRBD2
TGTGCCAGCAGCTTTTACAGGGTGGGGAACACTGAAGCTTTCTTT	CASSFYRVGNTEAFF	.	TRBJ1-1	TRBV5-5	.
TGTGCCAGCAGCCAAGCGGGGGGGCTCTATGAGCAGTTCTTC	CASSQAGGLYEQFF	once	TRBJ2-1	TRBV3-1/TRBV3-2	TRBD2
TGTGCCAGCAGTGGCGTCAGCGCAAACACCATATATTTT	CASSGVSANTIYF	.	TRBJ1-3	TRBV2	.
TGTGCCTGGAGTGTGACGGGGTTCACTGAAGCTTTCTTT	CAWSVTGFTEAFF	.	TRBJ1-1	TRBV30	.
TGTGCCAGCAGTTTATCCAGGACAGGGAATCAGCCCCAGCATTTT	CASSLSRTGNQPQHF	once	TRBJ1-5	TRBV27	TRBD1
TGTGCCAGCAGCCCCCGACAGGTTAACACTGAAGCTTTCTTT	CASSPRQVNTEAFF	.	TRBJ1-1	TRBV6-5	.
TGTGCCAGCAGTTTAGACAACACCTACGAGCAGTACTTC	CASSLDNTYEQYF	.	TRBJ2-7	TRBV5-4	.
TGTGCCAGCCGGCGTCGGGCCCGCGCAGATACGCAGTATTTT	CASRRRARADTQYF	.	TRBJ2-3	TRBV7-2	.
TGTGCCTGGAGTCGGGGGGGCACTGAAGCTTTCTTT	CAWSRGGTEAFF	.	TRBJ1-1	TRBV30	.
TGTGCCAGCAGTGAAGTGGGGGGCCGTGAAGCTTTCTTT	CASSEVGGREAFF	.	TRBJ1-1	TRBV6-1	.
TGTGCCAGCAGCGTAGCCCCCAGGGGGCGGCTAGATACGCAGTATTTT	CASSVAPRGRLDTQYF	once	TRBJ2-3	TRBV9	TRBD1
TGTGCCTGGGAGGACCTAATTAAGACCCAGTACTTC	CAWEDLIKTQYF	.	TRBJ2-5	TRBV30	.
TGTGCCAGCAGGCCACAGGGTGAGGAGACCCAGTACTTC	CASRPQGEETQYF	.	TRBJ2-5	TRBV5-4	.
TGTGCCAGCAGCACCCTACTAGCGGGGTCCTACGAGCAGTACTTC	CASSTLLAGSYEQYF	.	TRBJ2-7	TRBV5-5	TRBD2
TGTGCCAGCGTCCAGGGCCCTCGTTTGAGTGGCTACACCTTC	CASVQGPRLSGYTF	.	TRBJ1-2	TRBV6-5	.
TGTGCTAGTGGTTGGGGCGCGGATGGAAACACCATATATTTT	CASGWGADGNTIYF	.	TRBJ1-3	TRBV12-5	.
TGTGCCAGCAGCTCCTCCAGCTCCTACAATGAGCAGTTCTTC	CASSSSSSYNEQFF	.	TRBJ2-1	TRBV25-1	.
TGTGCCAGCAGTTACTCATTACTATTGCCTTACAATGAGCAGTTCTTC	CASSYSLLLPYNEQFF	.	TRBJ2-1	TRBV6-6	.
TGTGCCATCGCAGGACAGGGTTACGAAAAACTGTTTTTT	CAIAGQGYEKLFF	once	TRBJ1-4	TRBV6-5	TRBD1
TGTGCCAGCAGCTTGGCCCCGGCGGCGGGAGAAGCTTTCTTT	CASSLAPAAGEAFF	.	TRBJ1-1	TRBV5-5	.
TGTGCCAGCAGCCTCAGACAGACTGAAGCTTTCTTT	CASSLRQTEAFF	once	TRBJ1-1	TRBV3-1/TRBV3-2	.